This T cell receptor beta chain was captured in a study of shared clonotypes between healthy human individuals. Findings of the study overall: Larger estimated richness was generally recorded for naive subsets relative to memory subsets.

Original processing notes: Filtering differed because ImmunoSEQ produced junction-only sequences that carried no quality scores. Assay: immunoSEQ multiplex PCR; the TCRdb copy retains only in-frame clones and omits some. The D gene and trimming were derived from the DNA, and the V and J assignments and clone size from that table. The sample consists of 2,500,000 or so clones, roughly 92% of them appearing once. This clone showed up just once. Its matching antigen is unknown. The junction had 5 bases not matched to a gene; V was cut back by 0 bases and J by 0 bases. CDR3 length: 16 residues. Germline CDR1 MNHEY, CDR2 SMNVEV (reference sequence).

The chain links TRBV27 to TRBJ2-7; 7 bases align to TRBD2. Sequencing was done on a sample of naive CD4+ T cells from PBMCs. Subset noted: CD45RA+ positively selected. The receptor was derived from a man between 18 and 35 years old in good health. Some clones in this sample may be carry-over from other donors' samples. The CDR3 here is CASSLSGGRGSYEQYF. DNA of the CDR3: TGTGCCAGCAGTTTATCGGGGGGGAGGGGCTCCTACGAGCAGTACTTC.